These T cell receptor beta chains were read from a single sample in a study of T cells after yellow fever vaccination. TCRdb independently ran MiXCR on the 5' RACE reads; one entry per CDR3 protein. The sample has some 600,000 distinct CDR3 sequences, 9% to 15% seen once. Sequencing used PBMCs, obtained on the day of the yellow fever booster vaccination. These receptors all stem from a man in his thirties or forties who received the YFV17D yellow fever vaccine. The CDR3 runs from the conserved cysteine through the conserved F or W. A D gene is named only where the DNA matches it firmly. Expanded clones get a size class; other rows say once, few or many, or leave the size out.

v_call,d_call,j_call,clone_size,cdr3_aa,cdr3_nt
TRBV20-1,TRBD2,TRBJ2-1,NA,CSASIPSGLGHEQFF,TGCAGTGCTAGTATACCATCGGGACTAGGCCATGAGCAGTTCTTC
TRBV20-1,TRBD1,TRBJ2-1,few,CSVHRDRGNEQFF,TGCAGCGTACACCGGGACAGGGGGAATGAGCAGTTCTTC
TRBV29-1,TRBD2,TRBJ2-7,NA,CSVEGLAGGTSYEQYF,TGCAGCGTTGAGGGGCTAGCGGGGGGAACATCCTACGAGCAGTACTTC
TRBV12-3/TRBV12-4,NA,TRBJ2-7,NA,CASSLEGTGAYEQYF,TGTGCCAGCAGTTTAGAGGGAACAGGAGCCTACGAGCAGTACTTC
TRBV18,TRBD1,TRBJ1-6,NA,CASSPLDRGHSPLHF,TGTGCCAGCTCCCCCTTGGACAGGGGACATTCACCCCTCCACTTT
TRBV7-2,TRBD1,TRBJ1-6,NA,CASSPDRVVNSPLHF,TGTGCCAGCAGTCCCGACAGGGTGGTGAATTCACCCCTCCACTTT
TRBV13,NA,TRBJ2-1,NA,CASSLGQGFGWQFF,TGTGCCAGCAGCTTAGGCCAGGGGTTTGGTTGGCAGTTCTTC
TRBV5-1,TRBD2,TRBJ2-1,NA,CASKIRVGLAGSSYNEQFF,TGCGCCAGCAAAATCAGAGTCGGACTAGCGGGTAGCTCCTACAATGAGCAGTTCTTC
TRBV5-1,TRBD2,TRBJ2-7,few,CASAPSGRSYEQYF,TGCGCCAGCGCGCCTAGCGGCCGCTCCTACGAGCAGTACTTC
TRBV3-1,NA,TRBJ2-1,NA,CASSQQEGRPKFF,TGTGCCAGCAGCCAGCAGGAGGGCCGGCCGAAGTTCTTC
TRBV5-1,TRBD2,TRBJ2-5,few,CASGDYETQYF,TGCGCCAGCGGGGACTACGAGACCCAGTACTTC
TRBV6-5,NA,TRBJ1-1,NA,CASSYSNLGFGAPNTEAFF,TGTGCCAGCAGTTACTCGAATCTTGGATTCGGGGCACCGAACACTGAAGCTTTCTTT
TRBV9,NA,TRBJ1-6,NA,CASSFSTGSPLHF,TGTGCCAGCAGCTTCTCCACGGGTTCACCCCTCCACTTT
TRBV3-1,TRBD2,TRBJ2-7,many,CASRTSGSEQYF,TGTGCCAGCAGGACTAGCGGGAGCGAGCAGTACTTC
TRBV20-1,NA,TRBJ2-7,few,CSARMNTYEQYF,TGCAGTGCTAGGATGAACACCTACGAGCAGTACTTC
TRBV4-3,NA,TRBJ1-1,few,CASSHQFEDTEAFF,TGCGCCAGCAGCCACCAGTTCGAGGACACTGAAGCTTTCTTT
TRBV3-1,NA,TRBJ1-1,few,CASSQWGAEAFF,TGTGCCAGCAGCCAATGGGGGGCGGAAGCTTTCTTT
TRBV29-1,NA,TRBJ2-7,NA,CSVPFRGEQYF,TGCAGCGTACCTTTCCGAGGGGAGCAGTACTTC
TRBV9,TRBD1,TRBJ2-7,few,CASSSDPRQGTYEQYF,TGTGCCAGCAGCTCCGACCCCAGACAGGGAACGTACGAGCAGTACTTC
TRBV20-1,TRBD2,TRBJ2-7,few,CSARLGLAGVQYF,TGCAGTGCTAGGTTGGGACTAGCGGGAGTTCAGTACTTC
TRBV5-1,TRBD2,TRBJ2-7,NA,CASTSLAGGPNEQYF,TGCGCCAGCACCTCACTAGCGGGAGGGCCAAACGAGCAGTACTTC
TRBV3-1,NA,TRBJ1-1,many,CASSQLQGGTEAFF,TGTGCCAGCAGCCAACTCCAAGGAGGCACTGAAGCTTTCTTT
TRBV18,NA,TRBJ2-2,NA,CASSLLQGSNTGELFF,TGTGCCAGCTCACTGCTACAGGGATCTAACACCGGGGAGCTGTTTTTT
TRBV28,NA,TRBJ2-7,NA,CASSFFRGPSYEQYF,TGTGCCAGCAGTTTTTTCAGGGGTCCCTCCTACGAGCAGTACTTC